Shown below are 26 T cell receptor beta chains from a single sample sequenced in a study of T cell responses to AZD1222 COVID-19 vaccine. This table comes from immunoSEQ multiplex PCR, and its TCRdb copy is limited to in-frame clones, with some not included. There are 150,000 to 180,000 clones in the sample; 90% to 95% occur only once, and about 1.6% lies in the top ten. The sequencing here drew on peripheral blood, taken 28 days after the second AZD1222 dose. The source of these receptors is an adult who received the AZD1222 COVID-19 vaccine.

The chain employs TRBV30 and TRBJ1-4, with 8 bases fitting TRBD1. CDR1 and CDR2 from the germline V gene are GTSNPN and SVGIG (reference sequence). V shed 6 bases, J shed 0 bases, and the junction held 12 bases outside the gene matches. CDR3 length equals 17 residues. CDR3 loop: CACKGGQAPATNEKLFF. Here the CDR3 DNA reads TGTGCCTGCAAAGGGGGACAGGCCCCTGCAACTAATGAAAAACTGTTTTTT. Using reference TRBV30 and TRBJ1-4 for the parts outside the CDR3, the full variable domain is SQTIHQWPATLVQPVGSPLSLECTVEGTSNPNLYWYRQAAGRGLQLLFYSVGIGQISSEVPQNLSASRPQDRQFILSSKKLLLSDSGFYLCACKGGQAPATNEKLFFGSGTQLSVL.

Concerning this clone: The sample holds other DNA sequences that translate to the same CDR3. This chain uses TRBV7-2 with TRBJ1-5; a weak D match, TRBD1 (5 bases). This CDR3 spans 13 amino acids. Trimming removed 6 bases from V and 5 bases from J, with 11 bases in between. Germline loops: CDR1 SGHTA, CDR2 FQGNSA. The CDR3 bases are TGTGCCAGCAGTTACCGAGGGGATCAGCCCCAGCATTTT. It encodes CASSYRGDQPQHF.

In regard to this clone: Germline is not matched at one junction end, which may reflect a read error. The CDR3 loop reads CASSQPLTGGKVF. The CDR3 DNA follows: TGCGCCAGCAGCCAACCTCTGACAGGGGGGAAGGTATTT. The chain carries TRBV4-1 and TRBJ1-5; 9 bases fit TRBD1. This CDR3 is 13 amino acids long. Germline assignment: CDR1 MGHRA and CDR2 YSYEKL.

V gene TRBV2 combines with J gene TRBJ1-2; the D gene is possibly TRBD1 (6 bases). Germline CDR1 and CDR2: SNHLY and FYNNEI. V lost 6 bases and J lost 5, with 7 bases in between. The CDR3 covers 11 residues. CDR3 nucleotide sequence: TGTGCCAGCAGCCAGGGGTATGGCTACACCTTC. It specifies CASSQGYGYTF.

The CDR3 DNA reads TGTGCCAGCAGTTTAATAACGGGACGAGACTACGAGCAGTACTTC. It codes for CASSLITGRDYEQYF. The rearrangement uses TRBV27 and TRBJ2-7; the D call may be TRBD1 or TRBD2 (5 bases each). The CDR3 sequence is 15 residues long. CDR1 and CDR2 from the germline V gene are MNHEY and SMNVEV (reference sequence). V lost 2 bases to trimming and J lost 3 bases, with 14 bases between them.

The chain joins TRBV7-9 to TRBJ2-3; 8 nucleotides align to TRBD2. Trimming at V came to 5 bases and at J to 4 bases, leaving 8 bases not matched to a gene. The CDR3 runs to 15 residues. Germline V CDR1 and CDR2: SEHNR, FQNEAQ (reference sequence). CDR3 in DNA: TGTGCCAGCAGCGCCGGGGGGGCCGTTGCAGATACGCAGTATTTT. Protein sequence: CASSAGGAVADTQYF. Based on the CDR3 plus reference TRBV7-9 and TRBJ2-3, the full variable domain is DTGVSQNPRHKITKRGQNVTFRCDPISEHNRLYWYRQTLGQGPEFLTYFQNEAQLEKSRLLSDRFSAERPKGSFSTLEIQRTEQGDSAMYLCASSAGGAVADTQYFGPGTRLTVL.

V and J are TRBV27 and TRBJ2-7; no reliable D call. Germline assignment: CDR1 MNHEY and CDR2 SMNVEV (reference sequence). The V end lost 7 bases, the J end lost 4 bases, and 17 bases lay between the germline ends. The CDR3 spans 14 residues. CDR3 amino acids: CASTPSGRAYEQYF. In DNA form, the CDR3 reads TGTGCCAGCACCCCATCGGGTCGGGCTTACGAGCAGTACTTC.

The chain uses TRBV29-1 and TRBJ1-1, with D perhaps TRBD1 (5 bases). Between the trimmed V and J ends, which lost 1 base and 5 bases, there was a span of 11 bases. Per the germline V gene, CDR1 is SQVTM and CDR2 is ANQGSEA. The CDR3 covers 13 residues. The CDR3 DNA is TGCAGCGTTGAAGGCGGGGCGAATACTGAAGCTTTCTTT. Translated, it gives CSVEGGANTEAFF. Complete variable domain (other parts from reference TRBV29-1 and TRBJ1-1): SAVISQKPSRDICQRGTSLTIQCQVDSQVTMMFWYRQQPGQSLTLIATANQGSEATYESGFVIDKFPISRPNLTFSTLTVSNMSPEDSSIYLCSVEGGANTEAFFGQGTRLTVV.

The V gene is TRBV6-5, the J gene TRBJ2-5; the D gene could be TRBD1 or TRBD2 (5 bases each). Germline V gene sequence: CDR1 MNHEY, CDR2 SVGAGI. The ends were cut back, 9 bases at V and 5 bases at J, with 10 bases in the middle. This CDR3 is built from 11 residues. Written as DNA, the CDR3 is TGTGCCAGTGCCGGGACGGAGACCCAGTACTTC. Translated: CASAGTETQYF.

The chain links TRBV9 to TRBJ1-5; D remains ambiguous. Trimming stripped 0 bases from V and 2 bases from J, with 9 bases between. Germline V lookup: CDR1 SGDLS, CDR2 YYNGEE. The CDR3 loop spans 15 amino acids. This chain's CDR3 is CASSVERGCNQPQHF. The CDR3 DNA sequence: TGTGCCAGCAGCGTAGAAAGAGGGTGCAATCAGCCCCAGCATTTT.

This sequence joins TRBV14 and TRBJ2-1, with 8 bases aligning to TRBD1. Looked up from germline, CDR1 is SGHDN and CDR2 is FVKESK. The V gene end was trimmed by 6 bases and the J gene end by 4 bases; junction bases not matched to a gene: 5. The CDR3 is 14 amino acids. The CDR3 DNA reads TGTGCCAGCAGGGGACAGGATTCGTACAATGAGCAGTTCTTC. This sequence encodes CASRGQDSYNEQFF.

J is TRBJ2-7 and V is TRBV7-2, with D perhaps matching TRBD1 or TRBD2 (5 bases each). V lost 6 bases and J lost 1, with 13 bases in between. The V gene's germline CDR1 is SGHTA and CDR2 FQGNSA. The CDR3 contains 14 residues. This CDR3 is CASRWGTDSYEQYF. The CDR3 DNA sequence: TGTGCCAGCAGGTGGGGGACGGATTCCTACGAGCAGTACTTC.

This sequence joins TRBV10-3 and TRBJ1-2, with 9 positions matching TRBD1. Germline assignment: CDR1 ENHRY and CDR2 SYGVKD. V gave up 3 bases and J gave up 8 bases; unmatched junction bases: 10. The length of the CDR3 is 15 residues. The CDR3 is CAISDPQGQGGGYTF. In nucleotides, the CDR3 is TGTGCCATCAGTGACCCCCAGGGACAGGGCGGAGGCTACACCTTC.

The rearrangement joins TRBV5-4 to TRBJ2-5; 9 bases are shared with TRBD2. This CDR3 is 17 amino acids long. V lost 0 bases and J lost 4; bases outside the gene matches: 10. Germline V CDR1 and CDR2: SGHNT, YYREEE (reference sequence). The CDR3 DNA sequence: TGTGCCAGCAGCTTGGTGGGCGGGGGGGCCGATTTAGAGACCCAGTACTTC. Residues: CASSLVGGGADLETQYF.

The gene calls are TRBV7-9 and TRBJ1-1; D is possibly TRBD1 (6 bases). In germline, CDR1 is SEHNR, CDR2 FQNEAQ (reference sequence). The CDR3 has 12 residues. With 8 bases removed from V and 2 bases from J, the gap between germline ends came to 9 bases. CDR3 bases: TGTGCCAGCGACAGGAGCAACACTGAAGCTTTCTTT. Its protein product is CASDRSNTEAFF.

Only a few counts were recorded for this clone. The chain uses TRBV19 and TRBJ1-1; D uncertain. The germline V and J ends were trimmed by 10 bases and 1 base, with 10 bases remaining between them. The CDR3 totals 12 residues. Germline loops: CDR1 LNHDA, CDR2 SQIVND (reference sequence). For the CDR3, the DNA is TGTGCCATTCAGACGGGGAACACTGAAGCTTTCTTT. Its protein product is CAIQTGNTEAFF. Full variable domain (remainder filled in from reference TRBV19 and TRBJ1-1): DGGITQSPKYLFRKEGQNVTLSCEQNLNHDAMYWYRQDPGQGLRLIYYSQIVNDFQKGDIAEGYSVSREKKESFPLTVTSAQKNPTAFYLCAIQTGNTEAFFGQGTRLTVV.

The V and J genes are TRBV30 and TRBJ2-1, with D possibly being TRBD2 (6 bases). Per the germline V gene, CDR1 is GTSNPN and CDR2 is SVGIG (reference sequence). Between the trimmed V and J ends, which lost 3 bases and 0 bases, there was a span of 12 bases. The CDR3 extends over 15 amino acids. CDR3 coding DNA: TGTGCCTGGAGGGGCGGGGCAAACTCCTACAATGAGCAGTTCTTC. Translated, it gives CAWRGGANSYNEQFF.

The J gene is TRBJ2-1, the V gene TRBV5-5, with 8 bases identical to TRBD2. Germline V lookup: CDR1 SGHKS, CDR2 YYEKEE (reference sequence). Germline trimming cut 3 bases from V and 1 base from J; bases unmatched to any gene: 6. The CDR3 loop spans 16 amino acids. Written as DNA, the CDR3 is TGTGCCAGCAGCTCATTAGCGGGACTATCCTACAATGAGCAGTTCTTC. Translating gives CASSSLAGLSYNEQFF.

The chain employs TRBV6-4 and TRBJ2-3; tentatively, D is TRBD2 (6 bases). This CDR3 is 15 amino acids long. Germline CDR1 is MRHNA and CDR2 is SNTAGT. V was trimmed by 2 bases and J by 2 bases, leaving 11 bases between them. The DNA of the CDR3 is TGTGCCAGCAGTGACGGGTCTAGCGACACAGATACGCAGTATTTT. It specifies CASSDGSSDTDTQYF.

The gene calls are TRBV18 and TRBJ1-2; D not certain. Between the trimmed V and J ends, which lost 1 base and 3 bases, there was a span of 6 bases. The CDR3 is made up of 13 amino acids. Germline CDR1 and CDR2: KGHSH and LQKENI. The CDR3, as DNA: TGTGCCAGCTCACCACAGGGTGACTATGGCTACACCTTC. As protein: CASSPQGDYGYTF.

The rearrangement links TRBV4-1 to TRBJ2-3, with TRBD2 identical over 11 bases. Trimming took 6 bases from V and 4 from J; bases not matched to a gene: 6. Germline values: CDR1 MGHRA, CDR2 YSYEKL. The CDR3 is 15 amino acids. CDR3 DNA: TGCGCCAGCAGAGTAGCGGGAGGGCGGGCAGATACGCAGTATTTT. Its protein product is CASRVAGGRADTQYF.

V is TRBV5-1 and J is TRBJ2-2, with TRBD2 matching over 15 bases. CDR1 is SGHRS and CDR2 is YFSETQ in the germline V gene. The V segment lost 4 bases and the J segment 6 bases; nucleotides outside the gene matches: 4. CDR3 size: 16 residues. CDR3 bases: TGCGCCAGCAGCAAATGGACTAGCGGGGGGGCCGGGGAGCTGTTTTTT. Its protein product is CASSKWTSGGAGELFF.

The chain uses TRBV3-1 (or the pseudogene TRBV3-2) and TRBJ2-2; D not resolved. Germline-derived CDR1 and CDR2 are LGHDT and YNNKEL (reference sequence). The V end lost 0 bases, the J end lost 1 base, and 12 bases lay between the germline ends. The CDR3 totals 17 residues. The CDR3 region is CASSQDVLVLNTGELFF. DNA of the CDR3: TGTGCCAGCAGCCAAGACGTCCTAGTCCTGAACACCGGGGAGCTGTTTTTT.

CDR3 DNA: TGTGCCAGCAGCACCCCGGGACAGGCGATCTATGGCTACACCTTC. This sequence encodes CASSTPGQAIYGYTF. The gene calls are TRBV7-2 and TRBJ1-2; 8 nucleotides line up with TRBD1. The germline CDR1 and CDR2 sequences are SGHTA and FQGNSA. The ends lost 5 bases at V and 4 bases at J; junction bases unmatched: 9. This CDR3 contains 15 residues.

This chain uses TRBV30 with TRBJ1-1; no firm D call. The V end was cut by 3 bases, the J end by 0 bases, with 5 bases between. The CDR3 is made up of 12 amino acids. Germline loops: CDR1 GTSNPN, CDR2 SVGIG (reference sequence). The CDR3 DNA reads TGTGCCTGGAGAGTGCTGAACACTGAAGCTTTCTTT. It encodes CAWRVLNTEAFF.

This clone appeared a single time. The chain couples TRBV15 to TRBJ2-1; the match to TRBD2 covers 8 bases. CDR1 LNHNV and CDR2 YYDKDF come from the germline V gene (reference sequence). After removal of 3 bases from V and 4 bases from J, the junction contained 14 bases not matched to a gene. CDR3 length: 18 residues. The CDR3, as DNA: TGTGCCACCAGCAGGGGCTGGGAGGCGGGAGGCCCGTACAATGAGCAGTTCTTC. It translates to CATSRGWEAGGPYNEQFF.